The 10 T cell receptor beta chains in this list originate from one sample, sequenced in a study of blood T cell repertoires in COVID-19. Some clones are missing from TCRdb's copy, which holds only in-frame ones; the method was immunoSEQ multiplex PCR. The data show 200,000 to 300,000 clones, around four fifths seen once. Input material: peripheral blood. All receptors come from a man aged 60 to 75 with acute or convalescent COVID-19.

The chain recombines TRBV5-1 with TRBJ2-2, with 9 positions matching TRBD1. This CDR3 is built from 18 residues. Trimming took 4 bases from V and 7 from J; bases not matched to a gene: 17. Germline-derived CDR1 and CDR2 are SGHRS and YFSETQ. As DNA, the CDR3 is TGCGCCAGCAGCCCCCGGCCACAGGGGGCGCGTAAGGGCGGGGAGCTGTTTTTT. Amino acids: CASSPRPQGARKGGELFF.

This clone was observed a single time. V usage is TRBV5-4 and J usage is TRBJ2-2, with TRBD2 matching over 14 bases. The CDR3 sequence is 16 residues long. V was clipped by 3 bases and J by 8 bases; unmatched bases: 6. Germline CDR1 is SGHNT and CDR2 is YYREEE (reference sequence). CDR3 sequence (DNA): TGTGCCAGCAGCTCCCGACTAGCGGGAGGGCGGGGGGAGCTGTTTTTT. It is translated as CASSSRLAGGRGELFF.

The chain joins TRBV6-5 to TRBJ2-3; 7 positions match TRBD2. The CDR3 covers 15 residues. CDR1 and CDR2 from the germline V gene are MNHEY and SVGAGI. Trimming at V came to 5 bases and at J to 0 bases, leaving 5 bases not matched to a gene. CDR3 loop: CASSLAVSSTDTQYF. The CDR3 DNA sequence: TGTGCCAGCAGTCTAGCGGTCTCCAGCACAGATACGCAGTATTTT.

The V and J genes are TRBV3-1 (or the pseudogene TRBV3-2) and TRBJ1-2, with D maybe TRBD1 (5 bases). Trimming removed 5 bases from V and 0 bases from J, with 10 bases in between. The CDR3 totals 14 residues. Per the germline V gene, CDR1 is LGHDT and CDR2 is YNNKEL (reference sequence). CDR3 in amino acids: CASSSRAANYGYTF. CDR3 nucleotides: TGTGCCAGCAGCTCCAGGGCCGCTAACTATGGCTACACCTTC.

This sequence joins TRBV5-1 and TRBJ1-6; 7 bases fit TRBD1. CDR3 length: 16 amino acids. CDR1 SGHRS and CDR2 YFSETQ come from the germline V gene. V shed 4 bases, J shed 9 bases, and the junction held 13 bases outside the gene matches. CDR3 sequence reads: CASSEYPGGTTSPLHF. The CDR3 region has the DNA TGCGCCAGCAGCGAATACCCAGGGGGAACAACTTCACCCCTCCACTTT.

The chain uses TRBV27 and TRBJ2-3; D possibly corresponds to TRBD2 (6 bases). Germline CDR1 reads MNHEY; CDR2 reads SMNVEV (reference sequence). Trimming removed 8 bases from V and 6 bases from J, with 12 bases in between. CDR3 length equals 12 residues. CDR3 loop: CASAHRGDTQYF. CDR3 sequence (DNA): TGTGCCAGCGCCCACCGGGGGGATACGCAGTATTTT.

This sequence joins TRBV6-6 and TRBJ1-1, with D possibly matching TRBD1 (5 bases). The V gene lost 7 bases and the J gene lost 14 bases, with 11 bases spanning the gap. The CDR3 is 9 residues long. Germline V gene sequence: CDR1 MNHNY, CDR2 SVGAGI (reference sequence). CDR3 DNA: TGTGCCAGCACAACAGGTTTATTCTTT. It yields the protein CASTTGLFF.

This CDR3 reads CASSILAHTSYNEQFF. The CDR3 nucleotides are TGTGCCAGCAGCATCCTAGCCCACACATCCTACAATGAGCAGTTCTTC. The rearrangement links TRBV21-1 to TRBJ2-1; the table assigns TRBD2, which was not confirmed against the DNA. TRBV21-1 is reported as a pseudogene. CDR3 length: 16 amino acids.

This chain uses TRBV9 with TRBJ1-2, with 8 bases identical to TRBD1. CDR3 length: 18 amino acids. With 0 bases clipped from V and 0 bases from J, the junction kept 10 bases outside the gene matches. The germline gives CDR1 SGDLS, CDR2 YYNGEE. The CDR3 sequence: CASSVASDRVRANYGYTF. CDR3 sequence (DNA): TGTGCCAGCAGCGTAGCCTCGGACAGGGTCCGAGCTAACTATGGCTACACCTTC.

The chain carries TRBV3-1 (or the pseudogene TRBV3-2) and TRBJ2-3; 13 nucleotides agree with TRBD2. From germline, CDR1 is LGHDT and CDR2 YNNKEL (reference sequence). The V gene end was trimmed by 5 bases and the J gene end by 6 bases; junction bases not matched to a gene: 11. The CDR3 contains 17 residues. The CDR3 DNA reads TGTGCCAGCAGCAAAGGACTAGCGGGGGCCCTCCCGGATACGCAGTATTTT. This codes for CASSKGLAGALPDTQYF.